Below, 23 T cell receptor beta chains from the same sample are listed, as sequenced in a study of blood T cell repertoires in COVID-19. Clones were read by immunoSEQ multiplex PCR, and TCRdb kept only the in-frame ones, dropping some. Here the sample spans just over 300,000 clones, around 92% being singletons. The specimen sequenced was peripheral blood. These receptors came from a woman between 25 and 40 years old with COVID-19, enrolled during active disease.

This chain links TRBV29-1 with TRBJ2-1; D is possibly TRBD2 (5 bases). This CDR3 region has 13 residues. Deletions cut 4 bases from V and 0 bases from J, with 7 bases between. Germline values: CDR1 SQVTM, CDR2 ANQGSEA. The CDR3 loop is CSVGGSSYNEQFF. CDR3 nucleotides: TGCAGCGTTGGAGGGAGCTCCTACAATGAGCAGTTCTTC.

This chain links TRBV12-5 with TRBJ2-1, with 9 nucleotides matching TRBD2. Trimming took 3 bases from V and 2 from J; bases not matched to a gene: 5. This CDR3 is 16 amino acids long. Germline V gives CDR1 LGHNT, CDR2 FRNRAP. The CDR3 nucleotides read TGTGCTAGTGGTTTAGCGGGGGGAGGTGCCTACAATGAGCAGTTCTTC. Protein: CASGLAGGGAYNEQFF.

This chain uses TRBV4-2 with TRBJ1-2; TRBD1 might be the D (5 bases). Between the trimmed V and J ends, which lost 3 bases and 6 bases, there was a span of 8 bases. Germline CDR1 is LGHNA and CDR2 is YNFKEQ. The CDR3 runs to 12 residues. The CDR3 bases are TGTGCCAGCAGCCATCAGGGCAATGGCTACACCTTC. Residues: CASSHQGNGYTF.

The CDR3, as DNA: TGTGCCAGCAGGGGTCGGGCTGAAGCTTTCTTT. This gives the protein CASRGRAEAFF. The V and J genes are TRBV2 and TRBJ1-1, with no clear D. The V and J ends lost 6 bases and 6 bases respectively, with 8 bases between them. This CDR3 spans 11 amino acids. Per germline, CDR1 SNHLY and CDR2 FYNNEI.

The chain has TRBV6-5 and TRBJ1-1; tentatively, D is TRBD1 (5 bases). This CDR3 has 16 residues. V lost 2 bases and J 2 bases, leaving 15 bases between the germline ends. Germline CDR1 and CDR2: MNHEY and SVGAGI. CDR3: CASSYEGGALNTEAFF. Here the CDR3 DNA reads TGTGCCAGCAGTTACGAAGGCGGGGCCCTTAACACTGAAGCTTTCTTT.

The CDR3 nucleotides are TGCGCCAGCAGCTTGGAAGCTAGCGGGGGGAACACCGGGGAGCTGTTTTTT. Translation: CASSLEASGGNTGELFF. The rearrangement uses TRBV5-1 and TRBJ2-2, with 10 nucleotides matching TRBD2. The V segment lost 0 bases and the J segment 1 base; nucleotides outside the gene matches: 3. The germline CDR1 and CDR2 sequences are SGHRS and YFSETQ. The CDR3 is 17 amino acids.

This chain uses TRBV5-6 with TRBJ2-7, with D perhaps TRBD2 (6 bases). In germline, CDR1 is SGHDT, CDR2 YYEEEE. Trimming left V 4 bases short and J 6 bases short, with 14 bases between. The CDR3 spans 13 residues. DNA for the CDR3: TGTGCCAGCAGCCTTTTTGGGGGGAGCGAGCAGTACGTC. Its translation is CASSLFGGSEQYV.

The chain couples TRBV5-1 to TRBJ2-5; 9 bases are a match to TRBD1. Germline values: CDR1 SGHRS, CDR2 YFSETQ. The CDR3 is made up of 14 amino acids. V lost 2 bases, J lost 5 bases, and 4 bases stayed unmatched. CDR3 sequence: CASSFGTGSETQYF. The CDR3 DNA sequence: TGCGCCAGCAGCTTTGGGACAGGGAGCGAGACCCAGTACTTC.

The chain links TRBV27 to TRBJ1-6; 7 bases are shared with TRBD1. In germline, CDR1 is MNHEY, CDR2 SMNVEV (reference sequence). V gave up 4 bases and J gave up 6 bases; unmatched junction bases: 3. The CDR3 extends over 14 amino acids. CDR3 residues: CASSWGQFNSPLHF. The CDR3 DNA sequence: TGTGCCAGCAGTTGGGGACAGTTTAATTCACCCCTCCACTTT.

The V gene is TRBV4-3, the J gene TRBJ2-3, with D maybe TRBD1 (6 bases). This CDR3 comprises 16 residues. Germline V gives CDR1 LGHNA, CDR2 YSLEER. Deletions cut 1 base from V and 4 bases from J, with 15 bases between. The DNA of the CDR3 is TGCGCCAGCAGCCAAGGCCGGACAGTAATGGCAGATACGCAGTATTTT. It encodes CASSQGRTVMADTQYF.

The chain uses TRBV4-1 and TRBJ2-7; 14 nucleotides agree with TRBD2. Germline V lookup: CDR1 MGHRA, CDR2 YSYEKL. There are 18 residues in the CDR3. V was pared by 1 base and J by 2 bases, with 7 bases of the junction left unmatched. CDR3 DNA: TGCGCCAGCAGCCAAGGACCCGGGACTAGCGGGGGTGCCTACGAGCAGTACTTC. As protein: CASSQGPGTSGGAYEQYF.

This clone was found once. The chain employs TRBV11-3 and TRBJ2-5, with TRBD1 matching over 9 bases. In germline, CDR1 is SGHNT, CDR2 YENEEA. Trimming at V came to 3 bases and at J to 5 bases, leaving 4 bases not matched to a gene. This CDR3 has 14 residues. The CDR3 reads CASSFPTGGETQYF. CDR3 DNA: TGTGCCAGCAGCTTCCCGACAGGGGGTGAGACCCAGTACTTC. The complete variable domain, with remaining parts taken from reference TRBV11-3 and TRBJ2-5, reads EAGVVQSPRYKIIEKKQPVAFWCNPISGHNTLYWYLQNLGQGPELLIRYENEEAVDDSQLPKDRFSAERLKGVDSTLKIQPAELGDSAVYLCASSFPTGGETQYFGPGTRLLVL.

The genes are TRBV28 and TRBJ2-5, with 8 bases lining up with TRBD1. Germline V gene sequence: CDR1 MDHEN, CDR2 SYDVKM. The CDR3 is 19 amino acids. V lost 6 bases, J lost 4 bases, and 22 bases stayed unmatched. The CDR3 coding sequence is TGTGCCAGCAGCCCCCTGAGCCTTAAACGGACAGGGCGTCGAGAGACCCAGTACTTC. It yields the protein CASSPLSLKRTGRRETQYF.

V usage is TRBV11-1 and J usage is TRBJ1-1; no clear D. Trimming shortened V by 3 bases and J by 0 bases, and 11 bases separated the two germline ends. This CDR3 region has 15 residues. Germline V lookup: CDR1 SGHAT, CDR2 FQDESV (reference sequence). The CDR3, as DNA: TGTGCCAGCAGCTTCGCAAGAGATTTGAACACTGAAGCTTTCTTT. Translated: CASSFARDLNTEAFF. Full variable domain (missing parts from reference TRBV11-1 and TRBJ1-1): EAEVAQSPRYKITEKSQAVAFWCDPISGHATLYWYRQILGQGPELLVQFQDESVVDDSQLPKDRFSAERLKGVDSTLKIQPAELGDSAMYLCASSFARDLNTEAFFGQGTRLTVV.

The chain carries TRBV2 and TRBJ2-3, with TRBD2 matching 9 bases. Germline V gene data show CDR1 as SNHLY and CDR2 as FYNNEI. The ends lost 7 bases at V and 5 bases at J; junction bases unmatched: 7. The CDR3 spans 14 residues. CDR3 region: CASKSLAGQDTQYF. CDR3 nucleotide sequence: TGTGCCAGCAAGAGTCTAGCGGGACAAGATACGCAGTATTTT. Full variable domain (missing parts from reference TRBV2 and TRBJ2-3): EPEVTQTPSHQVTQMGQEVILRCVPISNHLYFYWYRQILGQKVEFLVSFYNNEISEKSEIFDDQFSVERPDGSNFTLKIRSTKLEDSAMYFCASKSLAGQDTQYFGPGTRLTVL.

This rearrangement joins TRBV6-5 to TRBJ1-5; D perhaps matches TRBD1 (5 bases). Germline V gene lookup returns CDR1 MNHEY and CDR2 SVGAGI. This CDR3 spans 15 amino acids. V was trimmed by 2 bases and J by 5 bases, leaving 13 bases between them. CDR3 nucleotide sequence: TGTGCCAGCAGTTACGGGCAGGGAAGGGATCAGCCCCAGCATTTT. Residues: CASSYGQGRDQPQHF.

The chain joins TRBV11-3 to TRBJ1-1, with a possible D match to TRBD1 (6 bases). The ends were cut back, 5 bases at V and 1 base at J, with 11 bases in the middle. The germline V gene has CDR1 SGHNT and CDR2 YENEEA. The CDR3 spans 14 residues. The CDR3 loop is CASSSSTGNTEAFF. CDR3 in DNA: TGTGCCAGCAGCAGCTCGACAGGGAACACTGAAGCTTTCTTT.

V gene TRBV7-2 combines with J gene TRBJ1-5, with 10 positions matching TRBD1. The CDR3 spans 15 residues. V gave up 4 bases and J gave up 2 bases; unmatched junction bases: 2. Germline CDR1 is SGHTA and CDR2 is FQGNSA. The CDR3 region has the DNA TGTGCCAGCAGCTGGGGGACAGGGGGCAATCAGCCCCAGCATTTT. Translating it yields CASSWGTGGNQPQHF.

The chain joins TRBV14 to TRBJ2-7; 7 nucleotides match TRBD1. CDR1 and CDR2 (germline): SGHDN, FVKESK. J gave up 4 bases and V 3 bases, and 12 bases lay outside the gene matches. The CDR3 spans 16 residues. The CDR3 DNA sequence: TGTGCCAGCAGCCAGATTCCGGGACAGTCCTTGTACGAGCAGTACTTC. Residues: CASSQIPGQSLYEQYF.

The V and J genes are TRBV6-2 or TRBV6-3 and TRBJ1-5; 7 nucleotides line up with TRBD1. Germline V gene lookup returns CDR1 MNHEY and CDR2 SVGEGT. V lost 0 bases and J lost 0; bases outside the gene matches: 5. The CDR3 runs 17 residues. The CDR3 reads CASSYSIRGHSNQPQHF. As DNA, the CDR3 is TGTGCCAGCAGTTACTCTATAAGGGGGCATAGCAATCAGCCCCAGCATTTT.

The chain employs TRBV5-1 and TRBJ1-1; 9 bases are a match to TRBD1. V trimming: 0 bases; J trimming: 4 bases; junction bases outside the gene matches: 4. CDR1 and CDR2 from the germline V gene are SGHRS and YFSETQ. This CDR3 region has 15 residues. CDR3 protein: CASSLGQGVGTEAFF. The CDR3 DNA follows: TGCGCCAGCAGCTTGGGACAGGGGGTCGGCACTGAAGCTTTCTTT.

The chain recombines TRBV6-5 with TRBJ1-6; perhaps TRBD1 as D (5 bases). This CDR3 region has 13 residues. Between the trimmed V and J ends, which lost 10 bases and 6 bases, there was a span of 13 bases. CDR1 and CDR2 from the germline V gene are MNHEY and SVGAGI. CDR3 nucleotide sequence: TGTGCCACTCGAGGCAGGGTTAATTCACCCCTCCACTTT. Amino acid sequence: CATRGRVNSPLHF.

The gene calls are TRBV5-1 and TRBJ1-5; tentative D call: TRBD1 (6 bases). Per germline, CDR1 SGHRS and CDR2 YFSETQ. V lost 0 bases to trimming and J lost 5 bases, with 12 bases between them. The CDR3 is 15 residues long. The CDR3 region is CASSLGQGFDQPQHF. DNA for the CDR3: TGCGCCAGCAGCTTGGGTCAGGGGTTCGATCAGCCCCAGCATTTT. Using reference TRBV5-1 and TRBJ1-5 for the parts outside the CDR3, the full variable domain is KAGVTQTPRYLIKTRGQQVTLSCSPISGHRSVSWYQQTPGQGLQFLFEYFSETQRNKGNFPGRFSGRQFSNSRSEMNVSTLELGDSALYLCASSLGQGFDQPQHFGDGTRLSIL.